What follows is one T cell receptor beta chain and its context. The source of the sample is a study of blood T cell repertoires in COVID-19. Whole-study context: Samples taken during acute and convalescent COVID-19 were collected in the United States, Italy and Spain.

Original processing notes: Researchers report that nucleated cell counts were estimated from reference gene primer amplification. The protocol was immunoSEQ multiplex PCR, while the TCRdb copy is restricted to in-frame clones and leaves out a portion. V and J calls and clone size are as listed in that table; D and trimming were resolved from the DNA. The profile shows roughly 480,000 clones, roughly 89% of them singletons. While infection was still active, Seattle patients were enrolled and then followed longitudinally. The CDR3 consists of 15 residues. Germline CDR1 GTSNPN, CDR2 SVGIG (reference sequence). Trimming removed 1 base from V and 5 bases from J; junction bases left unmatched: 10.

Sequencing was done on a sample of peripheral blood. This sequence was found in a man younger than 30 with COVID-19, enrolled during active disease. J is TRBJ2-5 and V is TRBV30, with TRBD2 matching over 7 bases. This CDR3 is CAWSALGGTGETQYF. CDR3 coding DNA: TGTGCCTGGAGTGCTCTGGGGGGGACCGGCGAGACCCAGTACTTC.